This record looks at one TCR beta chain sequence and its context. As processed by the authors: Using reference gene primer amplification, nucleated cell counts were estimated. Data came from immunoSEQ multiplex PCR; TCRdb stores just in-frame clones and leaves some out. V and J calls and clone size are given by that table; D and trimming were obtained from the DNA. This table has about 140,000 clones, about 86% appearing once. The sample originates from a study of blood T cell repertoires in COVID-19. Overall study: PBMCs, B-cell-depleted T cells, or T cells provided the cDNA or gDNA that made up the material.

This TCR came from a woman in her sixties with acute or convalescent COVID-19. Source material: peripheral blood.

The CDR3 spells CASSLGEGAWRGNTEAFF. The CDR3 DNA sequence: TGTGCCAGCAGCTTAGGCGAAGGGGCCTGGAGGGGAAACACTGAAGCTTTCTTT. The chain couples TRBV13 to TRBJ1-1, with D possibly being TRBD1 (5 bases). The V end lost 0 bases, the J end lost 2 bases, and 19 bases lay between the germline ends. The CDR3 covers 18 residues. The germline gives CDR1 PRHDT, CDR2 FYEKMQ (reference sequence).